These 20 T cell receptor beta chains share one sample of origin, sequenced in a study of blood T cell repertoires in COVID-19. Sequenced by immunoSEQ multiplex PCR; TCRdb stores in-frame clones only, minus some. The table records 70,000 to 95,000 clones, approximately 89% of them present only once. Sequencing was done on a sample of peripheral blood. All receptors come from a man aged 45-60 years with acute or convalescent COVID-19.

V gene TRBV27 combines with J gene TRBJ1-2; D gene unclear. The germline gives CDR1 MNHEY, CDR2 SMNVEV (reference sequence). This CDR3 spans 12 amino acids. The V end lost 8 bases, the J end lost 4 bases, and 11 bases lay between the germline ends. The DNA of the CDR3 is TGTGCCAGCCGGAGTCGGGGCTATGGCTACACCTTC. It is translated as CASRSRGYGYTF.

The V call is TRBV2, the J call TRBJ1-5; the match to TRBD1 covers 7 bases. From germline, CDR1 is SNHLY and CDR2 FYNNEI. V trimming: 6 bases; J trimming: 8 bases; junction bases outside the gene matches: 7. The CDR3 covers 13 residues. The CDR3 sequence: CASRLQGSEPQHF. CDR3 coding DNA: TGTGCCAGCAGACTACAGGGGAGCGAGCCCCAGCATTTT.

The CDR3 protein is CASSLDRGQGEAFF. The CDR3 region has the DNA TGTGCCAGCAGCCTTGACAGGGGGCAGGGTGAAGCTTTCTTT. The genes are TRBV28 and TRBJ1-1; 10 bases are shared with TRBD1. CDR1 MDHEN and CDR2 SYDVKM come from the germline V gene. V lost 6 bases to trimming and J lost 7 bases; unmatched junction nucleotides: 8. This CDR3 is 14 amino acids long.

The CDR3 DNA sequence: TGTGCCAGCAGCGGGTATAGCGGGAGGCTTAGCACAGATACGCAGTATTTT. It is translated as CASSGYSGRLSTDTQYF. The rearrangement joins TRBV2 to TRBJ2-3, with 10 bases that match TRBD2. Losses at the gene ends were 6 bases for V and 0 bases for J; bases not matched to a gene: 9. The CDR3 is made up of 17 amino acids. Per the germline V gene, CDR1 is SNHLY and CDR2 is FYNNEI.

This clone has only one observation. The chain combines TRBV6-5 with TRBJ1-2; D ambiguous. The CDR3 extends over 12 amino acids. V lost 5 bases and J lost 4, with 8 bases in between. The germline gives CDR1 MNHEY, CDR2 SVGAGI. The CDR3 DNA follows: TGTGCCAGCAGTACAAACAGCTATGGCTACACCTTC. Translating it yields CASSTNSYGYTF.

This chain links TRBV5-6 with TRBJ1-2; 10 bases match TRBD1. The CDR3 has 15 amino acids. The germline CDR1 and CDR2 sequences are SGHDT and YYEEEE. With V trimmed by 5 bases and J by 7 bases, 11 bases remained unmatched. CDR3 region: CASRSGADRGRGYTF. CDR3 DNA: TGTGCCAGCAGATCCGGCGCCGACAGGGGGCGTGGCTACACCTTC.

This clone was found once. The CDR3 loop is CASSTGVGNTIYF. CDR3 coding DNA: TGTGCCAGCAGCACGGGGGTGGGAAACACCATATATTTT. V and J are TRBV7-2 and TRBJ1-3; D may be TRBD1 (5 bases). Germline V gene sequence: CDR1 SGHTA, CDR2 FQGNSA. The CDR3 runs to 13 residues. The V end was cut by 5 bases, the J end by 4 bases, with 9 bases between.

This chain joins TRBV28 and TRBJ2-1; 11 bases fit TRBD2. Losses at the gene ends were 5 bases for V and 0 bases for J; bases not matched to a gene: 9. Per germline, CDR1 MDHEN and CDR2 SYDVKM. The CDR3 loop spans 18 amino acids. The CDR3 DNA reads TGTGCCAGCAGTGGCTCGGGACTAGCGGTTAGCTCCTACAATGAGCAGTTCTTC. This gives the protein CASSGSGLAVSSYNEQFF.

The chain employs TRBV2 and TRBJ2-1, with 14 bases fitting TRBD2. The V segment lost 5 bases and the J segment 9 bases; nucleotides outside the gene matches: 15. The germline gives CDR1 SNHLY, CDR2 FYNNEI. This CDR3 is built from 18 residues. The CDR3 bases are TGTGCCAGCAGTCAACAGACTAGCGGGAGGGCCTTCTCGGGTGAGCAGTTCTTC. It codes for CASSQQTSGRAFSGEQFF. Together with reference TRBV2 and TRBJ2-1, the CDR3 gives the full variable domain: EPEVTQTPSHQVTQMGQEVILRCVPISNHLYFYWYRQILGQKVEFLVSFYNNEISEKSEIFDDQFSVERPDGSNFTLKIRSTKLEDSAMYFCASSQQTSGRAFSGEQFFGPGTRLTVL.

The chain is built from TRBV4-1 and TRBJ2-7, with D uncertain. V was shortened by 2 bases and J by 5 bases, with 16 bases between the two germline ends. The germline V gene encodes CDR1 MGHRA and CDR2 YSYEKL. The CDR3 is 15 residues long. CDR3 DNA sequence: TGCGCCAGCAGCCAACACCCGGGTACACAAGACGAGCAGTACGTC. Its translation: CASSQHPGTQDEQYV.

J is TRBJ1-1 and V is TRBV5-1; no reliable D call. CDR3 length: 13 residues. The V end lost 0 bases, the J end lost 4 bases, and 7 bases lay between the germline ends. Per the germline V gene, CDR1 is SGHRS and CDR2 is YFSETQ. CDR3: CASSLDSITEAFF. CDR3 DNA sequence: TGCGCCAGCAGCTTGGACTCGATCACTGAAGCTTTCTTT.

The chain links TRBV28 to TRBJ1-2; 8 nucleotides agree with TRBD1. The CDR3 is 14 residues long. After removal of 6 bases from V and 9 bases from J, the junction contained 12 bases not matched to a gene. Germline V gives CDR1 MDHEN, CDR2 SYDVKM. The CDR3 loop reads CASSQGARSDSYTF. Written as DNA, the CDR3 is TGTGCCAGCAGCCAGGGGGCACGTTCCGATAGCTACACCTTC.

The V call is TRBV4-1, the J call TRBJ1-4, with 11 bases fitting TRBD1. After removal of 2 bases from V and 1 base from J, the junction contained 3 bases not matched to a gene. This CDR3 spans 17 amino acids. The germline gives CDR1 MGHRA, CDR2 YSYEKL. The CDR3: CASSQKGQGGTNEKLFF. The DNA of the CDR3 is TGCGCCAGCAGCCAAAAGGGACAGGGGGGAACTAATGAAAAACTGTTTTTT.

The CDR3 coding sequence is TGTGCCACCAGCAGAGATACCTACGAGCAGTACTTC. Protein: CATSRDTYEQYF. The rearrangement joins TRBV15 to TRBJ2-7; no reliable D call. V lost 0 bases and J lost 2, with 2 bases in between. Germline values: CDR1 LNHNV, CDR2 YYDKDF (reference sequence). The CDR3 runs to 12 residues.

The chain employs TRBV2 and TRBJ1-4, with 9 nucleotides matching TRBD1. This CDR3 contains 14 residues. Per the germline V gene, CDR1 is SNHLY and CDR2 is FYNNEI. V shed 4 bases and J 7 bases; nucleotides not matched to a gene: 4. This chain's CDR3 is CASSGGQGPEKLFF. The CDR3 DNA reads as TGTGCCAGCAGTGGGGGACAGGGCCCTGAAAAACTGTTTTTT.

The CDR3 bases are TGTGCCAGCAGCCGGGACGGGGGTTTGGATGAGCAGTTCTTC. Amino acid sequence: CASSRDGGLDEQFF. This chain uses TRBV9 with TRBJ2-1, with a weak D call TRBD2 (6 bases). Deletions cut 4 bases from V and 8 bases from J, with 16 bases between. Germline V CDR1 and CDR2: SGDLS, YYNGEE. The CDR3 runs 14 residues. Variable domain in full (rest from reference TRBV9 and TRBJ2-1): DSGVTQTPKHLITATGQRVTLRCSPRSGDLSVYWYQQSLDQGLQFLIQYYNGEERAKGNILERFSAQQFPDLHSELNLSSLELGDSALYFCASSRDGGLDEQFFGPGTRLTVL.

The chain uses TRBV30 and TRBJ2-4; TRBD1 matches at 9 bases. V lost 5 bases to trimming and J lost 2 bases; unmatched junction nucleotides: 7. The CDR3 totals 15 residues. CDR1 is GTSNPN, CDR2 SVGIG, per germline (reference sequence). The CDR3, as DNA: TGTGCCTGGGGGACAGGGTATGGGTCCAAAAACATTCAGTACTTC. Its translation: CAWGTGYGSKNIQYF. The entire variable domain, with the rest obtained from reference TRBV30 and TRBJ2-4, is as follows: SQTIHQWPATLVQPVGSPLSLECTVEGTSNPNLYWYRQAAGRGLQLLFYSVGIGQISSEVPQNLSASRPQDRQFILSSKKLLLSDSGFYLCAWGTGYGSKNIQYFGAGTRLSVL.

CDR3 sequence: CSASVIQQGRNTEAFF. CDR3 bases: TGCAGTGCTAGTGTAATACAACAGGGTCGGAACACTGAAGCTTTCTTT. The chain links TRBV20-1 to TRBJ1-1, with D maybe TRBD1 (6 bases). The ends were cut back, 3 bases at V and 1 base at J, with 18 bases in the middle. From germline, CDR1 is DFQATT and CDR2 SNEGSKA (reference sequence). This CDR3 spans 16 amino acids.

The rearrangement links TRBV7-9 to TRBJ2-5; 9 positions match TRBD1. Germline trimming cut 5 bases from V and 5 bases from J; bases unmatched to any gene: 12. Germline CDR1 reads SEHNR; CDR2 reads FQNEAQ (reference sequence). The CDR3 sequence is 16 residues long. The CDR3 DNA sequence: TGTGCCAGCAGCCCAGACCTACAGGGGGCGAGGGAGACCCAGTACTTC. Translation: CASSPDLQGARETQYF.

The rearrangement links TRBV28 to TRBJ2-1, with 10 nucleotides matching TRBD2. J gave up 4 bases and V 1 base, and 10 bases lay outside the gene matches. Germline CDR1 reads MDHEN; CDR2 reads SYDVKM. There are 18 residues in the CDR3. The CDR3 DNA reads as TGTGCCAGCAGTTTATTTGGGTCGGGGGGACTAGCGTACAATGAGCAGTTCTTC. As protein: CASSLFGSGGLAYNEQFF.